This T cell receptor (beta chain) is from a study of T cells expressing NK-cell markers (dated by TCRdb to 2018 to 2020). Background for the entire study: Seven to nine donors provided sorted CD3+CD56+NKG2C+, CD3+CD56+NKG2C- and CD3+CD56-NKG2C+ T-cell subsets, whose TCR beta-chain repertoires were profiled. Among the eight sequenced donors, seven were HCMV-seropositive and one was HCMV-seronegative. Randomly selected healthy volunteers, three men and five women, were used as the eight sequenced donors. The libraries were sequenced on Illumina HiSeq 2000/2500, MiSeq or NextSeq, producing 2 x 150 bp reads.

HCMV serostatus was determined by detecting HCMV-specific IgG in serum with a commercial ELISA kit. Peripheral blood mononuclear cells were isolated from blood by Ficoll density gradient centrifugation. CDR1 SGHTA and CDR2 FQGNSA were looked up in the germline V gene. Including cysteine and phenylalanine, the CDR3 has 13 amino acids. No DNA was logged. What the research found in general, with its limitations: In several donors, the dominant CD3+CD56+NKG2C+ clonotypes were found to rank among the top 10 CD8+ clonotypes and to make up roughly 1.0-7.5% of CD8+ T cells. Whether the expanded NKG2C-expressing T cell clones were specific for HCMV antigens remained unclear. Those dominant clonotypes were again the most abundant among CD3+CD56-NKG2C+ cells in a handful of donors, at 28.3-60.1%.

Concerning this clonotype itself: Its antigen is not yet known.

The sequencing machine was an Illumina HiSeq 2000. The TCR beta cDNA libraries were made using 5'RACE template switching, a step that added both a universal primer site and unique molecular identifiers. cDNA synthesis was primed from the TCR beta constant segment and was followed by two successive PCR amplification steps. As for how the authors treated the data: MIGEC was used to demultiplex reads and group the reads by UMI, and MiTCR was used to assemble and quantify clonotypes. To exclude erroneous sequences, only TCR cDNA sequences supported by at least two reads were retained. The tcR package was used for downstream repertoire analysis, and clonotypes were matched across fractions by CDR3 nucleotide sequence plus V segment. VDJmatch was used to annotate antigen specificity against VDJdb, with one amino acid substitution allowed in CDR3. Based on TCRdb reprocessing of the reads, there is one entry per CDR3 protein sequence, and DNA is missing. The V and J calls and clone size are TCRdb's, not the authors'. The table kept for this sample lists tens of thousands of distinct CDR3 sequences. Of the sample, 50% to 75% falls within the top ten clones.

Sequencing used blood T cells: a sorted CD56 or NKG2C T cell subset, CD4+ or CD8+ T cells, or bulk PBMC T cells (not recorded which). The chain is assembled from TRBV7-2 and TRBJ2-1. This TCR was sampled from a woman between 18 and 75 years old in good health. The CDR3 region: CASSYRAYNEQFF.